A selection of T cell receptor beta chains follows, all from one sample in a study of cytomegalovirus exposure and HLA in healthy donors. TCRdb's table, derived via immunoSEQ multiplex PCR, lists solely in-frame clones and lacks some. Among about 160,000 clones listed, 65% to 85% were seen once. What was sequenced was PBMCs. Receptors were obtained from a man aged 55 to 70 in good health and CMV-seronegative. The CDR3 runs from the conserved cysteine through the conserved F or W. The order of the fields is D gene, clone size, J gene, V gene, CDR3 DNA, CDR3 protein. A D gene is named only where the DNA matches it firmly. Only part of the rows carry a size: once, few, many, or a class if the clone is expanded.

NA | NA | TRBJ2-2 | TRBV7-3 | TGTGCCAGCAGCTGGGGGGTCACCGGGGAGCTGTTTTTT | CASSWGVTGELFF
TRBD1 | NA | TRBJ2-7 | TRBV6-5 | TGTGCCAGCAGTTACTGGGCAGGGGGTGCCTACGAGCAGTACTTC | CASSYWAGGAYEQYF
NA | NA | TRBJ2-3 | TRBV2 | TGTGCCAGCAGTGATTTATTAGCTAGCACAGATACGCAGTATTTT | CASSDLLASTDTQYF
NA | NA | TRBJ1-5 | TRBV10-3 | TGTGCCATCAGTGAGAGCAACCAGCCCCAGCATTTT | CAISESNQPQHF
NA | few | TRBJ1-1 | TRBV19 | TGTGCCAGTAGTATCCATCCGACAGACACTGAAGCTTTCTTT | CASSIHPTDTEAFF
NA | NA | TRBJ2-3 | TRBV28 | TGTGCCAGCAGGAGGGGGGGGCCGAGAGATACGCAGTATTTT | CASRRGGPRDTQYF
TRBD1 | NA | TRBJ2-7 | TRBV13 | TGTGCCAGCAGTTACTCGACGGGGACAGGGGGCTACGAGCAGTACTTC | CASSYSTGTGGYEQYF
NA | NA | TRBJ1-6 | TRBV7-9 | TGTGCCAGCAGCTTAGCGGGGGCTGGTAATAATTCACCCCTCCACTTT | CASSLAGAGNNSPLHF
TRBD2 | NA | TRBJ2-5 | TRBV9 | TGTGCCAGCAGCGTGGCAGCGGGGGCCTTACAAGAGACCCAGTACTTC | CASSVAAGALQETQYF
NA | NA | TRBJ2-7 | TRBV21-1 | TGTGCCAGCAGGAAGACAGGGGGCCCCTACGAGCAGTACTTC | CASRKTGGPYEQYF
TRBD2 | NA | TRBJ2-5 | TRBV9 | TGTGCCAGCAGCGTTGCCATCCTGGGGACTAGCGGTAAAGAGACCCAGTACTTC | CASSVAILGTSGKETQYF
TRBD1 | NA | TRBJ2-5 | TRBV5-6 | TGTGCCAGCAGGGTTGGGACAGGCGGAGAGACCCAGTACTTC | CASRVGTGGETQYF
TRBD2 | medium-sized | TRBJ2-5 | TRBV4-2 | TGTGCCAGCAGCCAAGAGCGGGGGGGCCAAGAGACCCAGTACTTC | CASSQERGGQETQYF
TRBD1 | NA | TRBJ1-1 | TRBV7-8 | TGTGCCAGCAGCCCACCCCGGACAGGGCCGAACACTGAAGCTTTCTTT | CASSPPRTGPNTEAFF
NA | NA | TRBJ2-4 | TRBV28 | TGTGCCAGCAGTTCCGGGACATCCAAAAACATTCAGTACTTC | CASSSGTSKNIQYF
NA | NA | TRBJ2-7 | TRBV27 | TGTGCCAGCAGTTTCCCACTCCTAAGGGGCTCCTACGAGCAGTACTTC | CASSFPLLRGSYEQYF
NA | NA | TRBJ2-3 | TRBV5-6 | TGTGCCAGCAGCTTGGGGTCAGGGGGCACAGATACGCAGTATTTT | CASSLGSGGTDTQYF